These T cell receptor beta chains were read from a single sample in a study of long-term antiretroviral therapy in people with HIV. The method was immunoSEQ multiplex PCR; TCRdb's version includes in-frame clones alone and lacks a portion of them. This table has about 20,000 clones, approximately 86% appearing once. This specimen was unsorted PBMCs, taken 2.1 years after starting antiretroviral therapy. These TCRs come from a young man with HIV. CDR3s include the opening cysteine and the closing phenylalanine or tryptophan. The D gene is left open where the match is weak. Clone size is given for some rows only: seen once, a few or many times, or a class if the clone is expanded.

abundance: NA; v_gene: TRBV6-6; len: 15; j_gene: TRBJ2-7; d_gene: TRBD1; CDR3aa: CASSYTTGIGYEQYF; CDR3nt: TGTGCCAGCAGTTACACGACAGGGATAGGGTACGAGCAGTACTTC
abundance: NA; v_gene: TRBV29-1; len: 18; j_gene: TRBJ2-3; d_gene: NA; CDR3aa: CSGADSRRELSSTDTQYF; CDR3nt: TGCAGCGGGGCCGACAGTCGGCGAGAACTATCTAGCACAGATACGCAGTATTTT
abundance: NA; v_gene: TRBV6-1; len: 13; j_gene: TRBJ1-1; d_gene: NA; CDR3aa: CASSGGDTTEAFF; CDR3nt: TGTGCCAGCAGTGGAGGGGATACCACTGAAGCTTTCTTT
abundance: NA; v_gene: TRBV30; len: 14; j_gene: TRBJ2-7; d_gene: NA; CDR3aa: CAWSGRDPDYEQYF; CDR3nt: TGTGCCTGGAGCGGTCGGGACCCCGACTACGAGCAGTACTTC
abundance: NA; v_gene: TRBV12-5; len: 17; j_gene: TRBJ2-7; d_gene: TRBD1; CDR3aa: CASGLLTGTERSYEQYF; CDR3nt: TGTGCTAGTGGCCTATTGACAGGGACCGAGCGGAGCTACGAGCAGTACTTC
abundance: once; v_gene: TRBV6-5; len: 14; j_gene: TRBJ1-5; d_gene: TRBD1; CDR3aa: CASSKGTGYQPQHF; CDR3nt: TGTGCCAGCAGCAAGGGGACAGGGTATCAGCCCCAGCATTTT
abundance: once; v_gene: TRBV4-2; len: 17; j_gene: TRBJ1-1; d_gene: TRBD1; CDR3aa: CASSRVKSGTGYTEAFF; CDR3nt: TGTGCCAGCAGCCGCGTAAAATCCGGGACAGGGTACACTGAAGCTTTCTTT
abundance: NA; v_gene: TRBV6-1; len: 18; j_gene: TRBJ1-2; d_gene: NA; CDR3aa: CASSEDWSWGPSNYGYTF; CDR3nt: TGTGCCAGCAGTGAAGATTGGAGTTGGGGGCCATCTAACTATGGCTACACCTTC
abundance: few; v_gene: TRBV5-4; len: 14; j_gene: TRBJ2-7; d_gene: NA; CDR3aa: CASSLASRKGEQYF; CDR3nt: TGTGCCAGCAGCTTGGCTAGTAGAAAAGGCGAGCAGTACTTC
abundance: NA; v_gene: TRBV11-2; len: 15; j_gene: TRBJ2-5; d_gene: TRBD1; CDR3aa: CASSRTGGASETQYF; CDR3nt: TGTGCCAGCAGCCGGACAGGGGGCGCGTCCGAGACCCAGTACTTC
abundance: NA; v_gene: TRBV4-3; len: 13; j_gene: TRBJ2-3; d_gene: NA; CDR3aa: CASSQGSTDTQYF; CDR3nt: TGCGCCAGCAGCCAGGGGTCGACAGATACGCAGTATTTT
abundance: NA; v_gene: TRBV7-9; len: 14; j_gene: TRBJ1-1; d_gene: NA; CDR3aa: CASSFPFTTDEAFF; CDR3nt: TGTGCCAGCAGCTTCCCCTTCACAACAGACGAAGCTTTCTTT
abundance: NA; v_gene: TRBV7-6; len: 14; j_gene: TRBJ2-7; d_gene: TRBD2; CDR3aa: CASSPQGASPGLHF; CDR3nt: TGTGCCAGCAGCCCTCAAGGGGCCTCACCGGGACTACACTTC
abundance: NA; v_gene: TRBV11-1; len: 15; j_gene: TRBJ2-7; d_gene: NA; CDR3aa: CASSLKGGSIYEQYF; CDR3nt: TGTGCCAGCAGCTTAAAAGGGGGTAGCATCTACGAGCAGTACTTC
abundance: NA; v_gene: TRBV5-6; len: 11; j_gene: TRBJ1-1; d_gene: TRBD1; CDR3aa: CASGDGTGAFF; CDR3nt: TGTGCCAGCGGTGACGGGACAGGAGCTTTCTTT
abundance: NA; v_gene: TRBV6-5; len: 11; j_gene: TRBJ2-7; d_gene: NA; CDR3aa: CASSYSGEQYF; CDR3nt: TGTGCCAGCAGTTACTCAGGGGAGCAGTACTTC
abundance: NA; v_gene: TRBV15; len: 14; j_gene: TRBJ2-7; d_gene: TRBD1; CDR3aa: CATSRGTANYEQYF; CDR3nt: TGTGCCACCAGCAGGGGGACAGCCAACTACGAGCAGTACTTC
abundance: once; v_gene: TRBV6-6; len: 15; j_gene: TRBJ1-3; d_gene: TRBD1; CDR3aa: CASTSMQGAGNTIYF; CDR3nt: TGTGCCAGCACCTCCATGCAGGGGGCTGGAAACACCATATATTTT
abundance: NA; v_gene: TRBV6-5; len: 11; j_gene: TRBJ1-1; d_gene: NA; CDR3aa: CASSEGAEAFF; CDR3nt: TGTGCCAGCAGTGAGGGTGCTGAAGCTTTCTTT
abundance: NA; v_gene: TRBV7-2; len: 18; j_gene: TRBJ2-2; d_gene: TRBD2; CDR3aa: CASSLLSSGGAGTGELFF; CDR3nt: TGTGCCAGCAGCTTACTGTCTAGCGGGGGGGCGGGCACCGGGGAGCTGTTTTTT
abundance: NA; v_gene: TRBV15; len: 15; j_gene: TRBJ2-1; d_gene: TRBD1; CDR3aa: CATSRDRGSYNEQFF; CDR3nt: TGTGCCACCAGCAGAGACAGGGGGTCCTACAATGAGCAGTTCTTC
abundance: NA; v_gene: TRBV10-2; len: 11; j_gene: TRBJ2-7; d_gene: NA; CDR3aa: CASSDSYEQYF; CDR3nt: TGCGCCAGCAGCGACTCCTACGAGCAGTACTTC
abundance: NA; v_gene: TRBV13; len: 17; j_gene: TRBJ1-2; d_gene: NA; CDR3aa: CASSSRDKSRPDAGYTF; CDR3nt: TGTGCCAGCAGCTCTCGGGACAAATCTAGACCTGATGCAGGCTACACCTTC
abundance: NA; v_gene: TRBV27; len: 15; j_gene: TRBJ2-7; d_gene: TRBD2; CDR3aa: CASRTRLASSYEQYF; CDR3nt: TGTGCCAGCAGGACTCGACTAGCAAGCTCCTACGAGCAGTACTTC
abundance: NA; v_gene: TRBV6-5; len: 15; j_gene: TRBJ1-1; d_gene: TRBD1; CDR3aa: CASSYRQGRGPEAFF; CDR3nt: TGTGCCAGCAGTTACCGACAGGGAAGGGGTCCTGAAGCTTTCTTT
abundance: NA; v_gene: TRBV19; len: 11; j_gene: TRBJ2-5; d_gene: NA; CDR3aa: CASRRAETQYF; CDR3nt: TGTGCCAGTAGGAGGGCGGAGACCCAGTACTTC
abundance: NA; v_gene: TRBV28; len: 11; j_gene: TRBJ1-1; d_gene: NA; CDR3aa: CASSPRREAFF; CDR3nt: TGTGCCAGCAGTCCACGACGGGAAGCTTTCTTT
abundance: once; v_gene: TRBV7-8; len: 13; j_gene: TRBJ1-4; d_gene: NA; CDR3aa: CAWAKRADEKLFF; CDR3nt: TGTGCCTGGGCTAAAAGAGCCGATGAAAAACTGTTTTTT
abundance: NA; v_gene: TRBV15; len: 14; j_gene: TRBJ1-5; d_gene: NA; CDR3aa: CATSDPPGNQPQHF; CDR3nt: TGTGCCACCAGCGACCCCCCGGGGAATCAGCCCCAGCATTTT
abundance: NA; v_gene: TRBV6-6; len: 11; j_gene: TRBJ1-1; d_gene: NA; CDR3aa: CASSYGVEAFF; CDR3nt: TGTGCCAGCAGTTACGGTGTTGAAGCTTTCTTT
abundance: NA; v_gene: TRBV10-3; len: 13; j_gene: TRBJ2-7; d_gene: NA; CDR3aa: CAISERHPIEQYF; CDR3nt: TGTGCCATCAGTGAGAGACACCCAATCGAGCAGTACTTC
abundance: NA; v_gene: TRBV5-4; len: 14; j_gene: TRBJ1-2; d_gene: NA; CDR3aa: CASSLQGTDYGYTF; CDR3nt: TGTGCCAGCAGCTTGCAGGGGACGGACTATGGCTACACCTTC
abundance: NA; v_gene: TRBV9; len: 15; j_gene: TRBJ2-1; d_gene: TRBD2; CDR3aa: CASSAALAGEFEQFF; CDR3nt: TGTGCCAGCAGCGCGGCTCTAGCGGGAGAATTTGAGCAGTTCTTC
abundance: NA; v_gene: TRBV4-1; len: 15; j_gene: TRBJ1-5; d_gene: NA; CDR3aa: CASTQGGGSNQPQHF; CDR3nt: TGCGCCAGTACTCAAGGGGGTGGAAGCAATCAGCCCCAGCATTTT
abundance: once; v_gene: TRBV10-3; len: 15; j_gene: TRBJ2-5; d_gene: TRBD2; CDR3aa: CAIRLAGGPVETQYF; CDR3nt: TGTGCCATCAGACTAGCGGGAGGGCCCGTCGAGACCCAGTACTTC
abundance: NA; v_gene: TRBV11-2; len: 16; j_gene: TRBJ1-6; d_gene: NA; CDR3aa: CASSYDKTAYNSPLHF; CDR3nt: TGTGCCAGCAGCTATGATAAGACAGCTTATAATTCACCCCTCCACTTT
abundance: NA; v_gene: TRBV1; len: 15; j_gene: TRBJ2-7; d_gene: NA; CDR3aa: CTSTRRRTISYEQYF; CDR3nt: TGCACCAGCACTCGGAGGCGTACTATCTCCTACGAGCAGTACTTC
abundance: NA; v_gene: TRBV4-2; len: 15; j_gene: TRBJ2-7; d_gene: TRBD2; CDR3aa: CASSQVASGSYEQYF; CDR3nt: TGTGCCAGCAGCCAAGTTGCTAGCGGGAGTTACGAGCAGTACTTC
abundance: NA; v_gene: TRBV7-9; len: 13; j_gene: TRBJ2-1; d_gene: NA; CDR3aa: CASRNSGINEQFF; CDR3nt: TGTGCCAGCAGGAATAGCGGAATCAATGAGCAGTTCTTC
abundance: NA; v_gene: TRBV7-9; len: 14; j_gene: TRBJ1-4; d_gene: TRBD1; CDR3aa: CASSLKTGNEKLFF; CDR3nt: TGTGCCAGCAGCCTGAAGACAGGGAATGAAAAACTGTTTTTT
abundance: few; v_gene: TRBV2; len: 12; j_gene: TRBJ2-7; d_gene: NA; CDR3aa: CASSEIGIEQYF; CDR3nt: TGTGCCAGCAGTGAAATCGGGATAGAGCAGTACTTC
abundance: NA; v_gene: TRBV13; len: 15; j_gene: TRBJ2-3; d_gene: TRBD2; CDR3aa: CASSHGTSGSDTQYF; CDR3nt: TGTGCCAGCAGCCATGGGACTAGCGGATCAGATACGCAGTATTTT
abundance: NA; v_gene: TRBV19; len: 14; j_gene: TRBJ1-2; d_gene: TRBD1; CDR3aa: CASRPGGPRRSYTF; CDR3nt: TGTGCCAGTAGGCCAGGGGGTCCAAGGAGAAGCTACACCTTC
abundance: NA; v_gene: TRBV15; len: 17; j_gene: TRBJ2-1; d_gene: NA; CDR3aa: CATGEVSPKLFYNEQFF; CDR3nt: TGTGCCACCGGGGAGGTTAGCCCTAAGCTGTTCTACAATGAGCAGTTCTTC